This record looks at one T cell receptor beta chain sequence and its context. Only a few counts were recorded for this clone. There is no known antigen for this receptor. No base qualities exist here, and no much larger clone lies one base off it. The data were taken from a study of hypomethylating agent response in myelodysplastic syndrome (dated by TCRdb to the early 2020s). About the full investigation: Patients were treated with the hypomethylating agents azacitidine (8 of 11) or decitabine (3 of 11). Of the myelodysplastic syndrome patients in the cohort, nine or ten were male and 2 were female. The mutation found most frequently was TET2, which appeared in about 45% of the 11 patients. Response was defined as complete response or hematologic improvement, and any patient who met neither criterion was considered a non-responder. Patients had a mean age of approximately 72 +/- 6.3 years, and a diploid cytogenetic profile was the most common. Complete response or hematologic improvement was achieved by six patients, and a few patients were classified as non-responders.

Libraries were built with the immunoSEQ multiplex PCR assay. Sequencing was run at survey resolution with two replicates of approximately 200 ng each, for a total of roughly 400 ng of DNA per sample. Rearranged TCRB sequences in genomic DNA were detected with the hsTCRB kit, which uses multiplex PCR primers directed at V and J genes. The CDR3 region was amplified in a first PCR of 31 cycles using the QIAGEN Multiplex PCR Kit. Sample barcodes and Illumina adapters were added to each replicate in a roughly 8-cycle second PCR. Pooled libraries were quantified using a QuantStudio 6 and the KAPA library quantification kit. About 15 pM of pooled libraries were sequenced on an Illumina MiSeq with 156-cycle single-end reads and a 15-cycle index read. On the study's bioinformatics: Of some 170,000 unique clonotypes, less than 2% were flagged by VDJdb annotation as previously reported viral-epitope-specific clonotypes. The immunoSEQ Data Assistant and immunoSEQ Analyzer turned the raw reads into TCRB repertoires that were normalized and annotated. Clonotype analysis used the immunarch R package version 0.6.5 and BioAnalyzer. Before richness was estimated, every repertoire was downsampled to match the clone count of the smallest repertoire. Clonotypes were classified as expanded, contracted or novel by Fisher's exact tests, with novel defined as zero frequency before treatment. GLIPH2 clustered significantly changed CDR3 beta sequences using simulation_depth=1000 and kmer_min_depth=3, excluding CDR3s shorter than five residues. TCRdb took over this immuneACCESS table, retaining in-frame rearrangements with V and J assigned. Such tables are incomplete; in checked studies, under half of the missing clones stem from an unresolved V gene, and the remainder is unexplained. D and trimming were read from the DNA, whereas the V and J calls and clone size are those reported in that table. This sample holds some 2,000 clones; 70% to 90% were observed only once. Clones ranked in the top ten supply 25% to 30% of the sample.

Bulk bone marrow was analyzed, and T-cell subsets were not sorted. Bone marrow from about a dozen myelodysplastic syndrome patients, collected before and after hypomethylating agent therapy, underwent immunosequencing of the TCR beta CDR3 regions. Each patient contributed a baseline bone marrow plus two to three bone marrows at different post-treatment timepoints for longitudinal repertoire tracking. Genomic DNA was extracted from whole bone marrow, and quality was checked by TapeStation, NanoDrop OneC and PicoGreen assays. Beyond this particular receptor, the publication reports: Only 10 to 11 patients were analyzed, making the cohort small. Richness, rarefaction diversity and clonality did not change significantly after hypomethylating agent treatment, across all patients or within response groups. Responders more often showed novel clonotypes emerging, while non-responders displayed more contracted clonotypes after treatment. Healthy control donors were not age-matched to MDS patients, which could have impacted the MDS versus healthy comparison. Possible recognition of novel MDS antigens by the shared GLIPH2 clusters was not confirmed, and experimental validation of that possible recognition is needed.

The receptor was derived from a human donor with myelodysplastic syndrome. Sequences were derived from bone marrow, sampled before or after starting hypomethylating agent treatment for myelodysplastic syndrome (not recorded which).

The CDR3 region has the sequence CASSESPRGEAFF. DNA sequence: TGTGCCAGCAGTGAATCCCCTCGGGGTGAAGCTTTCTTT. The rearrangement joined TRBV2 to TRBJ1-1; the D gene remains uncertain. The CDR3 sequence holds 13 residues, the cysteine and phenylalanine included. Just the 39-base CDR3 DNA is kept, in frame starting at base 1. For CDR1 and CDR2, the germline V gene lists SNHLY and FYNNEI. Deletion took 2 bases off V and 7 bases off J, with a span of 11 bases between the germline ends.